This entry lists 29 T cell receptor beta chains sequenced from one sample in a study of OX40 agonist ivuxolimab in advanced cancers. TCRdb's copy holds only in-frame clones and misses some; the assay was immunoSEQ multiplex PCR. The sample records 60,000 to 65,000 clones, around 93% being singletons. This material consisted of CD4+ or CD8+ T cells sorted from blood, taken in a trial of the OX40 agonist ivuxolimab. These receptors were obtained from an adult with an advanced solid tumor such as melanoma, head and neck, liver or kidney cancer.

This clone appeared once. One end of the junction varies from germline; a read error may be responsible. The chain is built from TRBV7-7 and TRBJ2-1; 9 bases are shared with TRBD2. Per the germline V gene, CDR1 is SSHAT and CDR2 is FNYEAQ (reference sequence). This CDR3 contains 16 residues. CDR3 region: CASSLGLSGGINEQFF. CDR3 in DNA: TGTGCTAGCAGCTTAGGCCTTAGCGGGGGTATCAATGAGCAGTTCTTC.

V and J are TRBV30 and TRBJ1-6, with a possible D match to TRBD1 (5 bases). Germline lookup yields CDR1 GTSNPN and CDR2 SVGIG (reference sequence). The CDR3 totals 12 residues. V was cut by 0 bases and J by 12 bases, with 9 bases left in between. The CDR3 sequence is CAWSVPRGPLHF. The CDR3 nucleotides read TGTGCCTGGAGTGTACCGAGGGGACCCCTCCACTTT.

In nucleotides, the CDR3 is TGTGCCACCGGGGTGGACAGTTTCTATAATTCACCCCTCCACTTT. Residues: CATGVDSFYNSPLHF. The J gene is TRBJ1-6, the V gene TRBV2; tentatively, D is TRBD1 (6 bases). The CDR3 is 15 amino acids. The germline V gene has CDR1 SNHLY and CDR2 FYNNEI. Trimming removed 10 bases from V and 3 bases from J, with 16 bases in between.

The J gene is TRBJ2-1, the V gene TRBV9; TRBD2 matches at 10 bases. With 2 bases clipped from V and 7 bases from J, the junction kept 12 bases outside the gene matches. CDR3 length: 17 residues. From germline, CDR1 is SGDLS and CDR2 YYNGEE. Here the CDR3 reads CASSVSLAGDTGNEQFF. CDR3 coding DNA: TGTGCCAGCAGCGTGAGTCTAGCGGGAGATACGGGGAATGAGCAGTTCTTC. Based on the CDR3 plus reference TRBV9 and TRBJ2-1, the full variable domain is DSGVTQTPKHLITATGQRVTLRCSPRSGDLSVYWYQQSLDQGLQFLIQYYNGEERAKGNILERFSAQQFPDLHSELNLSSLELGDSALYFCASSVSLAGDTGNEQFFGPGTRLTVL.

The chain carries TRBV6-6 and TRBJ2-2, with 7 bases that match TRBD2. CDR1 and CDR2 from the germline V gene are MNHNY and SVGAGI (reference sequence). CDR3 size: 13 residues. V dropped 4 bases and J dropped 7; count of bases not matched to a gene: 3. As DNA, the CDR3 is TGTGCCAGCAGTTTACGGGAGGACGGGGAGCTGTTTTTT. Translation gives CASSLREDGELFF.

The chain carries TRBV21-1 and TRBJ2-1; the D call TRBD1 from the table was never checked on the DNA. TRBV21-1 is a documented pseudogene. The CDR3 contains 11 residues. CDR3: CASSNTRDKFF. The CDR3 coding sequence is TGTGCCAGCAGCAACACCAGGGATAAGTTCTTC.

The rearrangement joins TRBV28 to TRBJ1-1; D perhaps matches TRBD1 (6 bases). The germline gives CDR1 MDHEN, CDR2 SYDVKM. Deletions cut 7 bases from V and 1 base from J, with 13 bases between. The length of the CDR3 is 14 residues. In DNA form, the CDR3 reads TGTGCCAGCATCCTACCGGGACAGAACACTGAAGCTTTCTTT. As protein: CASILPGQNTEAFF. The variable domain in full, completed from reference TRBV28 and TRBJ1-1, reads DVKVTQSSRYLVKRTGEKVFLECVQDMDHENMFWYRQDPGLGLRLIYFSYDVKMKEKGDIPEGYSVSREKKERFSLILESASTNQTSMYLCASILPGQNTEAFFGQGTRLTVV.

This clone is a singleton in its sample. The chain is built from TRBV25-1 and TRBJ2-1, with a weak D call TRBD1 (6 bases). Germline V gives CDR1 MGHDK, CDR2 SYGVNS. This CDR3 region has 14 residues. The V and J ends lost 4 bases and 1 base respectively, with 8 bases between them. Here the CDR3 reads CASSGQGSYNEQFF. The CDR3 DNA reads TGTGCCAGCAGTGGGCAGGGGTCCTACAATGAGCAGTTCTTC. The entire variable domain, with the rest obtained from reference TRBV25-1 and TRBJ2-1, is as follows: EADIYQTPRYLVIGTGKKITLECSQTMGHDKMYWYQQDPGMELHLIHYSYGVNSTEKGDLSSESTVSRIRTEHFPLTLESARPSHTSQYLCASSGQGSYNEQFFGPGTRLTVL.

The chain is built from TRBV5-4 and TRBJ2-7, with 9 positions matching TRBD2. The V segment lost 2 bases and the J segment 3 bases; nucleotides outside the gene matches: 3. The CDR3 has 14 amino acids. Germline V lookup: CDR1 SGHNT, CDR2 YYREEE (reference sequence). The CDR3 DNA is TGTGCCAGCAGCTTAGCGGGGGGAGACTACGAGCAGTACTTC. Amino acid sequence: CASSLAGGDYEQYF.

DNA for the CDR3: TGCGCCAGCAGCTTGGACGTAGTTGGCTTCTCTGGGGCCAACGTCCTGACTTTC. It specifies CASSLDVVGFSGANVLTF. The chain joins TRBV5-1 to TRBJ2-6; D unclear. The CDR3 consists of 18 residues. Germline V gives CDR1 SGHRS, CDR2 YFSETQ. Trimming pared 0 bases from V and 0 bases from J, leaving 13 bases between.

The chain links TRBV30 to TRBJ2-2; 8 positions match TRBD1. Trimming at V came to 2 bases and at J to 4 bases, leaving 3 bases not matched to a gene. This CDR3 spans 14 amino acids. Germline assignment: CDR1 GTSNPN and CDR2 SVGIG (reference sequence). CDR3 protein: CAWSTTGATGELFF. Written as DNA, the CDR3 is TGTGCCTGGAGTACGACAGGGGCCACCGGGGAGCTGTTTTTT.

The genes are TRBV29-1 and TRBJ1-2; no definite D call. Germline V CDR1 and CDR2: SQVTM, ANQGSEA. V was cut by 3 bases and J by 3 bases, with 14 bases left in between. The CDR3 totals 14 residues. CDR3 protein: CSVDSANFDYGYTF. CDR3 sequence (DNA): TGCAGCGTTGATAGTGCAAACTTCGACTATGGCTACACCTTC.

The chain carries TRBV6-5 and TRBJ1-3; D remains ambiguous. CDR1 is MNHEY, CDR2 SVGAGI, per germline. This CDR3 has 16 amino acids. With 2 bases removed from V and 0 bases from J, the gap between germline ends came to 11 bases. For the CDR3, the DNA is TGTGCCAGCAGTTACGAACCACCAAACTCTGGAAACACCATATATTTT. Its translation is CASSYEPPNSGNTIYF.

The chain couples TRBV9 to TRBJ2-1, with 7 bases fitting TRBD1. The CDR3 sequence is 16 residues long. Looked up from germline, CDR1 is SGDLS and CDR2 is YYNGEE. J gave up 6 bases and V 2 bases, and 11 bases lay outside the gene matches. CDR3 amino acids: CASSVKGQGVSNEQFF. The CDR3 nucleotides read TGTGCCAGCAGCGTCAAAGGGCAGGGGGTTAGCAATGAGCAGTTCTTC.

The gene calls are TRBV5-1 and TRBJ2-7; the match to TRBD2 covers 7 bases. The germline V gene has CDR1 SGHRS and CDR2 YFSETQ. CDR3 length: 18 amino acids. The J segment lost 3 bases and the V segment lost 4 bases, leaving 19 bases of the junction unmatched. The CDR3 sequence: CASSQSPRAGVSFYEQYF. In DNA form, the CDR3 reads TGCGCCAGCAGCCAGTCCCCTAGGGCGGGGGTTAGTTTCTACGAGCAGTACTTC.

The rearrangement joins TRBV6-1 to TRBJ2-7; D uncertain. The CDR3 is 13 amino acids. Trimming took off 6 bases at V and 0 bases at J, with 9 bases between the two ends. Germline CDR1 reads MNHNS; CDR2 reads SASEGT. The CDR3 nucleotides read TGTGCCAGCAGCTGGTCACGCTCCTACGAGCAGTACTTC. Translated, it gives CASSWSRSYEQYF.

This chain connects TRBV18 to TRBJ1-4, with D hard to call. Germline V gene sequence: CDR1 KGHSH, CDR2 LQKENI. V lost 2 bases and J 13 bases, leaving 26 bases between the germline ends. This CDR3 has 17 residues. The CDR3 sequence: CASSPAEGWIEWKGLFF. The CDR3, as DNA: TGTGCCAGCTCACCAGCGGAAGGTTGGATAGAATGGAAGGGACTGTTTTTT.

This chain joins TRBV4-1 and TRBJ2-1; D gene uncertain. CDR1 MGHRA and CDR2 YSYEKL come from the germline V gene. Trimming shortened V by 4 bases and J by 2 bases, and 6 bases separated the two germline ends. This CDR3 has 13 residues. The CDR3 region is CASSPSAYNEQFF. The CDR3 DNA follows: TGCGCCAGCAGCCCCTCTGCCTACAATGAGCAGTTCTTC.

The chain is built from TRBV4-3 and TRBJ2-5, with D hard to call. Trimming removed 4 bases from V and 3 bases from J, with 12 bases in between. Germline V gives CDR1 LGHNA, CDR2 YSLEER. This CDR3 has 14 residues. Written as DNA, the CDR3 is TGCGCCAGCAGCCGGAGTTGGGGAAAAGAGACCCAGTACTTC. Its protein is CASSRSWGKETQYF.

The V gene is TRBV6-5, the J gene TRBJ2-7; no clear D gene. V was pared by 2 bases and J by 2 bases, with 7 bases between. Per germline, CDR1 MNHEY and CDR2 SVGAGI. The CDR3 length is 13 residues. The CDR3 sequence: CASSYAATYEQYF. The DNA of the CDR3 is TGTGCCAGCAGTTACGCAGCGACCTACGAGCAGTACTTC.

The chain carries TRBV11-2 and TRBJ1-2; D perhaps matches TRBD1 (5 bases). V was trimmed by 3 bases and J by 4 bases, leaving 15 bases between them. Germline V CDR1 and CDR2: SGHAT, FQNNGV. The CDR3 is 15 amino acids. CDR3 sequence: CASSFNSGPLYGYTF. The CDR3 DNA follows: TGTGCCAGCAGCTTTAACTCAGGGCCCCTCTATGGCTACACCTTC.

CDR3 nucleotide sequence: TGTGCCTGGAGTGTCCAGTCGGCCTGGCTAAACACTGAAGCTTTCTTT. Translating it yields CAWSVQSAWLNTEAFF. This chain joins TRBV30 and TRBJ1-1; no firm D call. Germline V lookup: CDR1 GTSNPN, CDR2 SVGIG (reference sequence). V gave up 0 bases and J gave up 2 bases, with 16 bases separating them. This CDR3 is 16 amino acids long.

This chain joins TRBV6-5 and TRBJ1-6, with TRBD1 as a possible D gene (5 bases). Germline CDR1 MNHEY, CDR2 SVGAGI. This CDR3 is 15 amino acids long. Trimming left V 0 bases short and J 5 bases short, with 8 bases between. CDR3 loop: CASSYSAGNNSPLHF. CDR3 DNA sequence: TGTGCCAGCAGTTACTCCGCAGGGAATAATTCACCCCTCCACTTT.

This clone was observed a few times. This sequence joins TRBV2 and TRBJ2-1, with D possibly TRBD1 on 6 matching bases. This CDR3 is 13 amino acids long. V was trimmed by 4 bases and J by 7 bases, leaving 11 bases between them. Germline-derived CDR1 and CDR2 are SNHLY and FYNNEI. The CDR3 reads CASSGGPGNEQFF. The DNA for the CDR3 is TGTGCCAGCAGTGGGGGGCCGGGGAATGAGCAGTTCTTC.

This chain joins TRBV11-1 and TRBJ2-5, with D unclear. CDR3 length: 14 residues. Germline V gene sequence: CDR1 SGHAT, CDR2 FQDESV (reference sequence). V was trimmed by 1 base and J by 1 base, leaving 7 bases between them. CDR3 DNA sequence: TGTGCCAGCAGCTTAGGGGGTACCCAAGAGACCCAGTACTTC. Translated, it gives CASSLGGTQETQYF.

The chain employs TRBV28 and TRBJ1-2; 7 nucleotides align to TRBD1. The CDR3 totals 12 residues. After removal of 6 bases from V and 4 bases from J, the junction contained 2 bases not matched to a gene. Germline loops: CDR1 MDHEN, CDR2 SYDVKM. CDR3 protein: CASRGTVYGYTF. CDR3 DNA sequence: TGTGCCAGCAGGGGGACAGTCTATGGCTACACCTTC.

The chain uses TRBV5-6 and TRBJ2-5, with 9 bases identical to TRBD2. V lost 3 bases, J lost 2 bases, and 11 bases stayed unmatched. CDR1 is SGHDT, CDR2 YYEEEE, per germline. The CDR3 covers 17 residues. The CDR3 DNA is TGTGCCAGCAGCTATAGCGGGAGACCCGCCTTACAAGAGACCCAGTACTTC. Amino acid sequence: CASSYSGRPALQETQYF.

The chain joins TRBV28 to TRBJ2-3, with D possibly being TRBD1 (5 bases). Germline CDR1 MDHEN, CDR2 SYDVKM. V was cut by 1 base and J by 2 bases, with 13 bases left in between. This CDR3 region has 16 residues. This CDR3 reads CASSLSQGLPTDTQYF. In DNA form, the CDR3 reads TGTGCCAGCAGTTTATCCCAGGGTTTGCCCACAGATACGCAGTATTTT.

The chain links TRBV29-1 to TRBJ2-3; weak D call: TRBD2 (7 bases). V shed 3 bases and J shed 2 bases, with 9 bases lying between them. CDR3 length: 13 amino acids. The germline CDR1 and CDR2 sequences are SQVTM and ANQGSEA. CDR3: CSVDGGATDTQYF. CDR3 sequence (DNA): TGCAGCGTTGATGGGGGGGCCACAGATACGCAGTATTTT.